This TCR beta chain was observed in a study of CD8 T cells in Susac syndrome. Study-level results: Individuals included in the TCR sequencing and HLA analysis were acknowledged by the study to be relatively few in number.

It was with random hexamers that roughly 0.5 to 1 ug RNA was reverse transcribed. Using its own MiXCR run on the immunoSEQ multiplex PCR reads, TCRdb lists one record per CDR3 protein. Of 60,000 to 75,000 distinct CDR3 sequences in the sample, 85% to 95% are singletons; the top ten hold about 0.25%. V was pared by 2 bases and J by 0 bases, with 11 bases between. The CDR3 totals 17 residues. CDR1 and CDR2 from the germline V gene are SGHAT and FQNNGV. CD8+ and CD4+ T cells circulating in blood were sequenced for TCR beta. A remark on this clonotype: Its matching antigen is unknown.

This TCR was sampled from a human donor in good health. The material sequenced was CD8+ T cells from PBMCs. This chain uses TRBV11-2 with TRBJ1-6; D is unclear. In DNA form, the CDR3 reads TGTGCCAGCAGCTTAAGGGTCGGCAGCTCCTATAATTCACCCCTCCACTTT. Its translation is CASSLRVGSSYNSPLHF.